Listed here are 21 T cell receptor beta chains from one sample, sequenced in a study of T-cell reconstitution after alpha-beta-depleted transplantation in children. Unique molecular identifiers were used to barcode this TCRbeta library. MiXCR, run by TCRdb on the PCR reads, gives a single entry per CDR3 protein. The sample contains a few hundred thousand distinct CDR3 sequences, 9.5% to 15% of which appear only once. Sequencing used PBMCs from the stem cell graft donor, obtained from the stem cell graft. The source is a human donor who donated a stem cell graft to a child with combined immunodeficiency.

In its sample, this clonotype was seen many times. The rearrangement joins TRBV6-5 to TRBJ2-6, with TRBD1 matching over 10 bases. V trimming: 5 bases; J trimming: 1 base; junction bases outside the gene matches: 5. The CDR3 loop spans 17 amino acids. In germline, CDR1 is MNHEY, CDR2 SVGAGI. DNA of the CDR3: TGTGCCAGCAGTAGGGGGACAGGGGCGTCTGGGGCCAACGTCCTGACTTTC. Translating gives CASSRGTGASGANVLTF.

This clonotype was detected ten times or more. The chain recombines TRBV6-2 or TRBV6-3 with TRBJ2-2; 7 bases match TRBD1. The CDR3 consists of 13 residues. Trimming removed 5 bases from V and 15 bases from J; junction bases left unmatched: 12. Germline V CDR1 and CDR2: MNHEY, SVGEGT. The CDR3, as DNA: TGTGCCAGCAGTCCTGGGACAGCCAACTTGTTGTTTTTT. Translated, it gives CASSPGTANLLFF.

This clonotype has a handful of counts. This rearrangement joins TRBV27 to TRBJ2-5; D remains ambiguous. This CDR3 is built from 15 residues. V gave up 6 bases and J gave up 5 bases, with 19 bases separating them. CDR1 is MNHEY, CDR2 SMNVEV, per germline (reference sequence). CDR3 in DNA: TGTGCCAGCAGAATTACCCCGGAAGCGTCGGAGACCCAGTACTTC. This gives the protein CASRITPEASETQYF.

Only a few counts were recorded for this clonotype. The CDR3 region has the DNA TGTGCCAGCAGTTTCCTAGCCTCGTATTCGAGTGAGCAGTACTTC. As protein: CASSFLASYSSEQYF. V and J are TRBV7-2 and TRBJ2-7, with D tentatively TRBD2 (5 bases). Trimming pared 6 bases from V and 7 bases from J, leaving 22 bases between. The CDR3 totals 15 residues. Germline CDR1 and CDR2: SGHTA and FQGNSA.

This clonotype has a handful of counts. The chain links TRBV24-1 to TRBJ2-1, with a weak D call TRBD1 (5 bases). Germline CDR1 is KGHDR and CDR2 is SFDVKD. V gave up 3 bases and J gave up 2 bases, with 19 bases separating them. There are 18 residues in the CDR3. CDR3 in DNA: TGTGCCACCAGTGATGCAGGGAAAAGTGTGAAGGCCTACAATGAGCAGTTCTTC. Translating gives CATSDAGKSVKAYNEQFF.

This clonotype was seen a few times. The chain carries TRBV10-3 and TRBJ1-5; D possibly corresponds to TRBD1 (5 bases). The CDR3 contains 15 residues. V was pared by 0 bases and J by 4 bases, with 10 bases between. Germline values: CDR1 ENHRY, CDR2 SYGVKD. CDR3 DNA: TGTGCCATCAGTGAGTCGAGACAGCAAAATCAGCCCCAGCATTTT. It translates to CAISESRQQNQPQHF.

CDR3 coding DNA: TGCGCCAGCAGCCAAGATGTCGGGTTGACCGGGGAGCTGTTTTTT. It encodes CASSQDVGLTGELFF. V gene TRBV4-3 combines with J gene TRBJ2-2; D is unresolved. Between the trimmed V and J ends, which lost 0 bases and 5 bases, there was a span of 10 bases. Germline V gene lookup returns CDR1 LGHNA and CDR2 YSLEER. The CDR3 runs to 15 residues.

This clonotype was seen many times. V usage is TRBV29-1 and J usage is TRBJ1-2; possible D gene TRBD1, 5 bases. CDR3 length equals 12 residues. The V and J ends lost 3 bases and 5 bases respectively, with 10 bases between them. The germline V gene has CDR1 SQVTM and CDR2 ANQGSEA. CDR3 in amino acids: CSVEGGTYGYTF. The CDR3 DNA reads TGCAGCGTTGAGGGAGGGACGTATGGCTACACCTTC.

This clonotype was observed a few times. The gene calls are TRBV6-1 and TRBJ1-6; possibly TRBD1 for D (6 bases). V was shortened by 0 bases and J by 7 bases, with 7 bases between the two germline ends. The CDR3 length is 14 residues. CDR1 and CDR2 (germline): MNHNS, SASEGT. The CDR3 coding sequence is TGTGCCAGCAGTGAAGCAGGGGGGAATTCACCCCTCCACTTT. Protein product: CASSEAGGNSPLHF.

This clonotype has only a few counts. The chain combines TRBV7-8 with TRBJ1-3; 7 positions agree with TRBD1. The CDR3 sequence is 15 residues long. Germline loops: CDR1 SGHVS, CDR2 FQNEAQ. V was pared by 2 bases and J by 7 bases, with 8 bases of the junction left unmatched. The CDR3 DNA reads as TGTGCCAGCAGCTTATCGTACAGGGGAGTCAACACCATATATTTT. This encodes CASSLSYRGVNTIYF.

This clonotype has a count of ten or more. The genes are TRBV6-2 or TRBV6-3 and TRBJ1-4; TRBD1 matches 7 bases. This CDR3 has 14 amino acids. Germline CDR1 is MNHEY and CDR2 is SVGEGT. After removal of 5 bases from V and 4 bases from J, the junction contained 4 bases not matched to a gene. The CDR3 nucleotides are TGTGCCAGCAGTCGACAGGGCGATAATGAAAAACTGTTTTTT. This translates into CASSRQGDNEKLFF.

The chain is built from TRBV6-5 and TRBJ2-5; perhaps TRBD2 as D (6 bases). V shed 3 bases and J shed 3 bases, with 11 bases lying between them. This CDR3 is 14 amino acids long. Germline values: CDR1 MNHEY, CDR2 SVGAGI. The CDR3 is CASSYGPGEETQYF. The CDR3 DNA is TGTGCCAGCAGTTATGGTCCGGGAGAAGAGACCCAGTACTTC.

This clonotype was counted at least ten times. The chain joins TRBV6-5 to TRBJ2-2; D remains unclear. This CDR3 is built from 12 residues. Germline assignment: CDR1 MNHEY and CDR2 SVGAGI. Deletions cut 2 bases from V and 5 bases from J, with 3 bases between. CDR3 loop: CASSYPTGELFF. The CDR3 bases are TGTGCCAGCAGTTACCCGACCGGGGAGCTGTTTTTT.

This clonotype has only a few counts. V and J are TRBV20-1 and TRBJ1-5; TRBD1 agrees at 7 bases. There are 14 residues in the CDR3. V lost 4 bases, J lost 3 bases, and 6 bases stayed unmatched. Per the germline V gene, CDR1 is DFQATT and CDR2 is SNEGSKA (reference sequence). CDR3 DNA: TGCAGTGCTATCCCGGGACAGAACAATCAGCCCCAGCATTTT. The encoded protein is CSAIPGQNNQPQHF.

The genes are TRBV6-4 and TRBJ2-7; TRBD1 matches 7 bases. Germline values: CDR1 MRHNA, CDR2 SNTAGT. This CDR3 contains 13 residues. Losses at the gene ends were 5 bases for V and 5 bases for J; bases not matched to a gene: 6. DNA of the CDR3: TGTGCCAGCAGTAAACAGGGGACGGACGAGCAGTACTTC. Protein: CASSKQGTDEQYF.

This clonotype has at least ten counts. The CDR3 DNA reads TGCAGCGTTGAAGGGGGACAGGGGCCCACAGATACGCAGTATTTT. Protein sequence: CSVEGGQGPTDTQYF. The chain combines TRBV29-1 with TRBJ2-3, with 10 bases lining up with TRBD1. Per the germline V gene, CDR1 is SQVTM and CDR2 is ANQGSEA. V lost 1 base and J lost 2; bases outside the gene matches: 3. The CDR3 has 15 amino acids.

The chain links TRBV20-1 to TRBJ2-3; 8 bases map to TRBD2. The CDR3 loop spans 14 amino acids. V was clipped by 4 bases and J by 0 bases; unmatched bases: 3. In germline, CDR1 is DFQATT, CDR2 SNEGSKA (reference sequence). This chain's CDR3 is CSATRGGSTDTQYF. As DNA, the CDR3 is TGCAGTGCTACCCGGGGGGGGAGCACAGATACGCAGTATTTT.

This clonotype was seen ten or more times. V is TRBV7-9 and J is TRBJ1-1, with unresolved D. The CDR3 totals 15 residues. Per germline, CDR1 SEHNR and CDR2 FQNEAQ (reference sequence). Trimming pared 1 base from V and 4 bases from J, leaving 13 bases between. CDR3 residues: CASSLEGMGSTEAFF. DNA for the CDR3: TGTGCCAGCAGCTTAGAGGGCATGGGGAGCACTGAAGCTTTCTTT.

This clonotype has ten or more counts. The chain uses TRBV11-2 and TRBJ2-3; D ambiguous. This CDR3 has 15 amino acids. The ends were cut back, 4 bases at V and 0 bases at J, with 11 bases in the middle. Per germline, CDR1 SGHAT and CDR2 FQNNGV. The CDR3 DNA reads TGTGCCAGCAGCTCGCGACCCCCTAGCACAGATACGCAGTATTTT. This sequence encodes CASSSRPPSTDTQYF.

There are a few counts of this clonotype. This chain joins TRBV20-1 and TRBJ1-5, with D perhaps TRBD1 (6 bases). Trimming pared 2 bases from V and 0 bases from J, leaving 8 bases between. CDR1 DFQATT and CDR2 SNEGSKA come from the germline V gene (reference sequence). This CDR3 has 14 residues. CDR3: CSARRGGSNQPQHF. CDR3 coding DNA: TGCAGTGCTAGAAGGGGGGGTAGCAATCAGCCCCAGCATTTT.

The CDR3 loop is CASRKPGQESTDTQYF. In nucleotides, the CDR3 is TGTGCCAGCAGAAAACCGGGACAGGAGAGCACAGATACGCAGTATTTT. This chain joins TRBV21-1 and TRBJ2-3; whether TRBD1, the table's D call, matches the DNA was not checked. TRBV21-1 represents a pseudogene. The CDR3 totals 16 residues.